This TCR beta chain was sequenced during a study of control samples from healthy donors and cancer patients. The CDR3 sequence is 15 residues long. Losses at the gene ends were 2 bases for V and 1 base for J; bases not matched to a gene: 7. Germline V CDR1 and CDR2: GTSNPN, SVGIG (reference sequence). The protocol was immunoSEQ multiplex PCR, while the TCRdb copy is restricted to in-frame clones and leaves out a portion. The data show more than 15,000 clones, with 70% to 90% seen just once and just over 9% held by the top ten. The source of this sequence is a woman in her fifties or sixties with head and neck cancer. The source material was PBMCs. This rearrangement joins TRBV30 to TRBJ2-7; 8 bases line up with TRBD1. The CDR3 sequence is CAWSQTGGRSYEQYF. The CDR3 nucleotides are TGTGCCTGGAGTCAAACAGGGGGTCGGTCCTACGAGCAGTACTTC. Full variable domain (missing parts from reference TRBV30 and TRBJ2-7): SQTIHQWPATLVQPVGSPLSLECTVEGTSNPNLYWYRQAAGRGLQLLFYSVGIGQISSEVPQNLSASRPQDRQFILSSKKLLLSDSGFYLCAWSQTGGRSYEQYFGPGTRLTVT.